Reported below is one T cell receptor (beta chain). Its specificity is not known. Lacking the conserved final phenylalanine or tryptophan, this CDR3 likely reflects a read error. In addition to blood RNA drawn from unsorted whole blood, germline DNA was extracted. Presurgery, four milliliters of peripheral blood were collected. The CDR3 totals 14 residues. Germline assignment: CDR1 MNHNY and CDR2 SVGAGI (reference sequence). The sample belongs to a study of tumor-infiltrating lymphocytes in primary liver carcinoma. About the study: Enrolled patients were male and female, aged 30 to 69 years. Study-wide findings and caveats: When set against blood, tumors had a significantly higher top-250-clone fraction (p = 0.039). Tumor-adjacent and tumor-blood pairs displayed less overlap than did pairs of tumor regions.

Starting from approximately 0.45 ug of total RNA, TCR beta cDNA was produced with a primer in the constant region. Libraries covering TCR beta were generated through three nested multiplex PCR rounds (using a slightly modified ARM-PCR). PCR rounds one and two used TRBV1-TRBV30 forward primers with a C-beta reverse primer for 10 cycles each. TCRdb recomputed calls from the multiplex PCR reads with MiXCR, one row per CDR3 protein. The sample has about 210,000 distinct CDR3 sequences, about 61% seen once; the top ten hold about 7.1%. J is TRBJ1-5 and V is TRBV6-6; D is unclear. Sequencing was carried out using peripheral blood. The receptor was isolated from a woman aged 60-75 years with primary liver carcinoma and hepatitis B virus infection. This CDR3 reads CASSYSGSNRPQHL. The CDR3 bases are TGTGCCAGCAGTTACTCCGGCAGCAATCGGCCCCAGCATTTA.